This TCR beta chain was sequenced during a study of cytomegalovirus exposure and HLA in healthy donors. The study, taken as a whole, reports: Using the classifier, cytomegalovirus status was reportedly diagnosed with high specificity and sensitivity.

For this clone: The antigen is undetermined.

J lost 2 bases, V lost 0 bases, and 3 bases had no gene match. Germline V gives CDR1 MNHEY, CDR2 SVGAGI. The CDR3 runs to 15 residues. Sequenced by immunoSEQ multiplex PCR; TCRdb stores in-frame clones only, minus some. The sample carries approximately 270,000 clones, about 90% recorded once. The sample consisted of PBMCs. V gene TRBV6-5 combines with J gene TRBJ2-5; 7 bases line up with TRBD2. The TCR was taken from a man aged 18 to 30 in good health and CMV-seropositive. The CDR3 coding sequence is TGTGCCAGCAGTTACTCCGGGGGGAGACAAGAGACCCAGTACTTC. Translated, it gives CASSYSGGRQETQYF.